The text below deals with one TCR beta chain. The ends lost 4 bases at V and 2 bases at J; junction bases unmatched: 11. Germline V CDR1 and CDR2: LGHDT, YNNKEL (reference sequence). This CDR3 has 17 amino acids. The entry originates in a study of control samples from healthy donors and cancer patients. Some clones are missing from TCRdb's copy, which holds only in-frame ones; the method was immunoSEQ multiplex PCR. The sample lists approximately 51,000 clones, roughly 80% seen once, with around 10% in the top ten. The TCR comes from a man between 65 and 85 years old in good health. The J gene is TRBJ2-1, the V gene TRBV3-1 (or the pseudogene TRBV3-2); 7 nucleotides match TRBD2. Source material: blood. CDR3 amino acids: CASSLFGGGRAYNEQFF. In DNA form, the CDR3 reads TGTGCCAGCAGCCTATTCGGGGGAGGGAGGGCCTACAATGAGCAGTTCTTC.